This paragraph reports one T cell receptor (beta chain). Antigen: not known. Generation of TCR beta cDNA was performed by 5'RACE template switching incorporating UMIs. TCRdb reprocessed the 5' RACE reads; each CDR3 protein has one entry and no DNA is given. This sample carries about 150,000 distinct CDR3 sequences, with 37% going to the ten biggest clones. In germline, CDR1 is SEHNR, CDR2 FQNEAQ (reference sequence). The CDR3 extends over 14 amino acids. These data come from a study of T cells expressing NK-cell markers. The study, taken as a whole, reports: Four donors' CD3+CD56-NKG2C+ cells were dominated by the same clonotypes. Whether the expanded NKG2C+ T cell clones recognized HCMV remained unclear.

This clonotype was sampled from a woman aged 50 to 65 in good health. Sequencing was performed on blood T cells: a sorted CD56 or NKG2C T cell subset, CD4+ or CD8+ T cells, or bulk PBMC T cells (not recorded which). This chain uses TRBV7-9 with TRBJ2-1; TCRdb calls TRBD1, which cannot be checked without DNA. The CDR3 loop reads CASSNRDSYNEQFF.